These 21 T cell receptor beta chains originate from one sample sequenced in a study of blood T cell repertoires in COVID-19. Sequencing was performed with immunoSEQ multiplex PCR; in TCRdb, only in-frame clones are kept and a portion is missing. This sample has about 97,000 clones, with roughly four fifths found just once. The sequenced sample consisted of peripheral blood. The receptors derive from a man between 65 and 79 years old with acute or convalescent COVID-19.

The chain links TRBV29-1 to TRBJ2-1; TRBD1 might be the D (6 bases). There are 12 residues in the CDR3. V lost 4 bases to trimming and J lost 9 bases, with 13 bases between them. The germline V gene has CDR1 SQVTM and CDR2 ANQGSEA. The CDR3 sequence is CSVATGGPEQFF. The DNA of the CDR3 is TGCAGCGTTGCGACAGGTGGACCTGAGCAGTTCTTC.

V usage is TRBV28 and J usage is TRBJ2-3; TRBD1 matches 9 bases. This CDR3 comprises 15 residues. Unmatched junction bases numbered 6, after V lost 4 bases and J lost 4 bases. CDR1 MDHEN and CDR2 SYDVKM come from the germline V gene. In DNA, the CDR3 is TGTGCCAGCAGTTCGTACAGGGGGCTAGCAGATACGCAGTATTTT. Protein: CASSSYRGLADTQYF.

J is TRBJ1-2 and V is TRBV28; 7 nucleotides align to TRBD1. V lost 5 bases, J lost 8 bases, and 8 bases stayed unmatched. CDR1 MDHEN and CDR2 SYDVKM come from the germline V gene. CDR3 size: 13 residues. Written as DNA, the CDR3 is TGTGCCAGCAGTCCCCGACAGGGACTGGGCTACACCTTC. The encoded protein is CASSPRQGLGYTF.

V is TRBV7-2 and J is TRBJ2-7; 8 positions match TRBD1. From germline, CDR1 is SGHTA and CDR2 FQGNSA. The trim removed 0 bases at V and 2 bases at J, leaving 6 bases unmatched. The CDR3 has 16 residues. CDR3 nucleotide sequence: TGTGCCAGCAGCTTAGCTGGGACAGGAGTCGCCTACGAGCAGTACTTC. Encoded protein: CASSLAGTGVAYEQYF.

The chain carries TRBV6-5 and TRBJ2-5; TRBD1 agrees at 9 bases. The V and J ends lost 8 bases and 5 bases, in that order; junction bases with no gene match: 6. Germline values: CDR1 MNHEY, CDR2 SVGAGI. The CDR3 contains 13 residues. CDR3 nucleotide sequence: TGTGCCAGCTGGGGGACAGGGTTGGAGACCCAGTACTTC. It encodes CASWGTGLETQYF.

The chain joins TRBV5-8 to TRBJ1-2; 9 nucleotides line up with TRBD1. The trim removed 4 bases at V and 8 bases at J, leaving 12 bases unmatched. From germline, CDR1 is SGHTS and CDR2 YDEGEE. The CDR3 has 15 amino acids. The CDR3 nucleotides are TGTGCCAGCAGCCCGTCCGGACAGGGGAGTCCCGGCTACACCTTC. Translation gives CASSPSGQGSPGYTF.

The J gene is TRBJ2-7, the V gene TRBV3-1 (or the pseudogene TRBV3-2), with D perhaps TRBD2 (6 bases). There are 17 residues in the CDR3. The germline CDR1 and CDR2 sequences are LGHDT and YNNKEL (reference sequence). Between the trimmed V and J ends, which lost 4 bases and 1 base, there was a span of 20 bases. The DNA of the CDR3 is TGTGCCAGCAGCCGTCACAGGCCGGGAGCAGAATCCTACGAGCAGTACTTC. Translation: CASSRHRPGAESYEQYF.

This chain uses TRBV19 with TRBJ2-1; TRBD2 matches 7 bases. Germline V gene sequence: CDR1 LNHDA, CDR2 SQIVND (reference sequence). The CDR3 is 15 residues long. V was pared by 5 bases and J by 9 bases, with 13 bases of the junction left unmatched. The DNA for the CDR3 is TGTGCCAGTAGTCCGCTGGAGGCGGGGGTTCTTGAGCAGTTCTTC. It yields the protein CASSPLEAGVLEQFF.

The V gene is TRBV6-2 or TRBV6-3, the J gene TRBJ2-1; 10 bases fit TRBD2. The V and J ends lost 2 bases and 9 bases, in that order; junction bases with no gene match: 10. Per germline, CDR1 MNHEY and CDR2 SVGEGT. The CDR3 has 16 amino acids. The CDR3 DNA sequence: TGTGCCAGCAGTTACGGGCCAGCGGGAGGGCCTCGTGAGCAGTTCTTC. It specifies CASSYGPAGGPREQFF.

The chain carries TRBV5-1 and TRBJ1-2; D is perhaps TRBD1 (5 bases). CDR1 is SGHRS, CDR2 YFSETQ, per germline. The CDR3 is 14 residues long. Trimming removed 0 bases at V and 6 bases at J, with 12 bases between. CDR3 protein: CASSLEGVFDGYTF. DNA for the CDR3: TGCGCCAGCAGCTTGGAAGGGGTATTTGATGGCTACACCTTC.

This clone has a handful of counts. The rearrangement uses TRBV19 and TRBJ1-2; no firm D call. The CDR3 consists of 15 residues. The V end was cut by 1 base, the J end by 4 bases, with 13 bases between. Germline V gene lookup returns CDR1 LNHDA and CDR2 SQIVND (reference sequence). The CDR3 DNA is TGTGCCAGTAGTATAGGCCCCGAACGGAGCTATGGCTACACCTTC. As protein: CASSIGPERSYGYTF.

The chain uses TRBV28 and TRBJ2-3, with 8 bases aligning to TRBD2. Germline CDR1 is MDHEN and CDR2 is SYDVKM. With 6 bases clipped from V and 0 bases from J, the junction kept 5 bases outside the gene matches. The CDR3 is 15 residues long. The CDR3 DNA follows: TGTGCCAGCAGAAGCGGGAGCCCAAGCACAGATACGCAGTATTTT. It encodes CASRSGSPSTDTQYF. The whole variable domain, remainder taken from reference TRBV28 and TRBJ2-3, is DVKVTQSSRYLVKRTGEKVFLECVQDMDHENMFWYRQDPGLGLRLIYFSYDVKMKEKGDIPEGYSVSREKKERFSLILESASTNQTSMYLCASRSGSPSTDTQYFGPGTRLTVL.

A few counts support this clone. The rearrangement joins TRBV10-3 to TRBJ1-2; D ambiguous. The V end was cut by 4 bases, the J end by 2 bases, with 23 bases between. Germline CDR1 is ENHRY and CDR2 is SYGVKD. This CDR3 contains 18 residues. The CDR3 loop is CAISGGGTADLLNYGYTF. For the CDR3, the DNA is TGTGCCATCAGTGGAGGAGGCACCGCTGACCTACTAAACTATGGCTACACCTTC.

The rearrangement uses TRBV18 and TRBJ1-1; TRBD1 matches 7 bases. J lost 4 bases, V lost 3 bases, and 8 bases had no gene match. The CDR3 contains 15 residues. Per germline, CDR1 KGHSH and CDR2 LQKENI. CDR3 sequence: CASSPEGAIPTEAFF. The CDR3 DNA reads TGTGCCAGCTCACCGGAGGGGGCGATCCCCACTGAAGCTTTCTTT.

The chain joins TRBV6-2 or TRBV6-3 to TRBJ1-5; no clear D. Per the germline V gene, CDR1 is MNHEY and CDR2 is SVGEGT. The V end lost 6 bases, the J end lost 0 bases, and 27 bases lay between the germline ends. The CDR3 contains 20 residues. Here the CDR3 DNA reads TGTGCCAGCAGCTTATCCTGGGGAGCTACGGAAGCTTATAGCAATCAGCCCCAGCATTTT. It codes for CASSLSWGATEAYSNQPQHF.

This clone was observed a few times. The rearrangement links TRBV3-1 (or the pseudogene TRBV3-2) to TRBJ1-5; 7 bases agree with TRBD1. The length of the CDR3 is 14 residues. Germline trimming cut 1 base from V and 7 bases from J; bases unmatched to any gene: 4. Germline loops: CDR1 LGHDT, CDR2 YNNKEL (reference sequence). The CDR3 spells CASSQGTGIQPQHF. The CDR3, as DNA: TGTGCCAGCAGCCAAGGGACAGGTATCCAGCCCCAGCATTTT.

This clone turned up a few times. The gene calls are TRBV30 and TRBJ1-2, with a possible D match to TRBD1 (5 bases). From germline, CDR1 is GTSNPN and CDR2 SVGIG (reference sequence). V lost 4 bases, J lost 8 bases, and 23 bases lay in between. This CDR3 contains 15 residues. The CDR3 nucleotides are TGTGCCTGGAACCGCTTTCTCGGGCTGAAGGGGGGCTACACCTTC. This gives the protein CAWNRFLGLKGGYTF.

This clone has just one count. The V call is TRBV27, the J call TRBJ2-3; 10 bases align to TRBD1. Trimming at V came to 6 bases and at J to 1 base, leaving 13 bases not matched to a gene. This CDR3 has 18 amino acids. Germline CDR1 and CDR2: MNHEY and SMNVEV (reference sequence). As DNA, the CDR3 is TGTGCCAGCAGAAGGAATCTGGGACAGGGGCCTGGCACAGATACGCAGTATTTT. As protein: CASRRNLGQGPGTDTQYF.

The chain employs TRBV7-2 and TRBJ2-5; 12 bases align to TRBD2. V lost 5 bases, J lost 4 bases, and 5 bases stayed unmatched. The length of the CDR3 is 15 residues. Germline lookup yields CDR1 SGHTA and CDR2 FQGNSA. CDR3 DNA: TGTGCCAGCAGCGCTAGCGGGGGGGCTCGAGAGACCCAGTACTTC. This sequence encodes CASSASGGARETQYF.

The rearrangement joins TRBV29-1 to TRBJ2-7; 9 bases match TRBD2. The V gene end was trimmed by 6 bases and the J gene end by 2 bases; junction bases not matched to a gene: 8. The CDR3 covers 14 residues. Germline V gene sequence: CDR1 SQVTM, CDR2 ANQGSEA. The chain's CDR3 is CSVLLTSGTYEQYF. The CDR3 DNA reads TGCAGCGTCCTCCTGACTAGCGGAACCTACGAGCAGTACTTC.

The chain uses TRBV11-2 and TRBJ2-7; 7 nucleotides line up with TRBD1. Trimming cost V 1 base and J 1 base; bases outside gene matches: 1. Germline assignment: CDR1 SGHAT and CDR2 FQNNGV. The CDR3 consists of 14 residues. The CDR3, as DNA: TGTGCCAGCAGCTTAGGGACAGGTTCCTACGAGCAGTACTTC. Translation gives CASSLGTGSYEQYF. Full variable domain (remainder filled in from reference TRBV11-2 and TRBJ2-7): EAGVAQSPRYKIIEKRQSVAFWCNPISGHATLYWYQQILGQGPKLLIQFQNNGVVDDSQLPKDRFSAERLKGVDSTLKIQPAKLEDSAVYLCASSLGTGSYEQYFGPGTRLTVT.